This T cell receptor beta chain stems from a study of blood T cell repertoires in COVID-19. Whole-study context: Sample material is recorded as cDNA or gDNA derived from T cells, B-cell-depleted T cells, or PBMCs.

A PCR-confirmed or clinician-diagnosed COVID-19 case had contacted exposed participants within 2 weeks of entry. This clone was seen just once. This CDR3 is 16 amino acids long. Germline V gene lookup returns CDR1 SEHNR and CDR2 FQNEAQ (reference sequence). The ends were cut back, 5 bases at V and 0 bases at J, with 14 bases in the middle. Repertoires were generated with immunoSEQ multiplex PCR, while TCRdb's copy carries only in-frame clones and drops some. The top ten clones hold over 0.9% of a sample with under 400,000 clones, about 88% of them seen once. V usage is TRBV7-9 and J usage is TRBJ1-3, with a possible D match to TRBD1 (6 bases). The TCR sequence derives from a woman aged 30 to 39 who had been exposed to COVID-19. Source material: PBMCs or T cells enriched from blood (not recorded which). The DNA for the CDR3 is TGTGCCAGCAGCCGACAGGCGGTGAGCTCTGGAAACACCATATATTTT. It codes for CASSRQAVSSGNTIYF.